This T cell receptor (beta chain) originates from a study of T cells after yellow fever vaccination. Background on the study: Low-cell-number fractions underwent preparation using SMART-Seq v4 Ultra Low Input. The study, taken as a whole, reports: Few clonotypes appeared in both CD4 and CD8 compartments. A large majority of primary-vaccination clones showed up again after the booster (96% CD4, almost 90% CD8). Though weaker, the secondary response peaked faster, on day 5 versus 15.

Only a few counts were recorded for this clonotype. The antigen is undetermined. TCRdb reprocessed the 5' RACE reads via MiXCR and lists one record per CDR3 protein. Here the sample spans hundreds of thousands of distinct CDR3 sequences, 4.1% being singletons. This specimen consisted of PBMCs, obtained 5 days after the yellow fever booster vaccination. The source of this sequence is a man aged 18 to 29 who received the YFV17D yellow fever vaccine.

The CDR3 nucleotides are TGTGCCAGCAGCCAAGGGACAGGGGGTGACCAAGAGACCCAGTACTTC. Amino acids: CASSQGTGGDQETQYF. The rearrangement links TRBV4-2 to TRBJ2-5; 10 bases line up with TRBD1. This CDR3 is 16 amino acids long. Unmatched junction bases numbered 2, after V lost 1 base and J lost 0 bases. Germline CDR1 LGHNA, CDR2 YNFKEQ.